These T cell receptor beta chains were read from a single sample in a study of cytomegalovirus exposure and HLA in healthy donors. TCRdb keeps only in-frame clones here, not all; method: immunoSEQ multiplex PCR. Of around 120,000 clones listed, 75% to 85% are singletons. The sequencing sample was made of PBMCs. These receptors all stem from a woman aged 50 to 65 in good health and CMV-seropositive. The CDR3 runs from the conserved cysteine through the conserved F or W. D genes are given only for firm matches. Clone size is given for some rows only: seen once, a few or many times, or a class if the clone is expanded.

CDR3 length: 15
clone size: -
J gene: TRBJ2-5
D gene: -
V gene: TRBV5-4
CDR3 protein: CASSSSGTLEETQYF
CDR3 DNA: TGTGCCAGCAGCTCTTCCGGGACATTGGAAGAGACCCAGTACTTC

CDR3 length: 12
clone size: -
J gene: TRBJ1-2
D gene: -
V gene: TRBV10-2
CDR3 protein: CASSEKGLGYTF
CDR3 DNA: TGCGCCAGCAGTGAGAAGGGGCTTGGCTACACCTTC

CDR3 length: 14
clone size: few
J gene: TRBJ1-1
D gene: TRBD1
V gene: TRBV7-6
CDR3 protein: CASSRDSLNTEAFF
CDR3 DNA: TGTGCCAGCAGCCGGGACAGTTTGAACACTGAAGCTTTCTTT

CDR3 length: 15
clone size: -
J gene: TRBJ2-2
D gene: TRBD1
V gene: TRBV19
CDR3 protein: CASSIKGAWDGELFF
CDR3 DNA: TGTGCCAGTAGTATAAAGGGGGCTTGGGACGGGGAGCTGTTTTTT

CDR3 length: 13
clone size: -
J gene: TRBJ2-7
D gene: TRBD1
V gene: TRBV7-7
CDR3 protein: CASSLGQGGEQYF
CDR3 DNA: TGTGCTAGCAGCCTGGGACAGGGGGGCGAGCAGTACTTC

CDR3 length: 14
clone size: -
J gene: TRBJ2-3
D gene: -
V gene: TRBV5-5
CDR3 protein: CASSLSLGPDTQYF
CDR3 DNA: TGTGCCAGCAGCTTGAGTCTTGGCCCCGATACGCAGTATTTT

CDR3 length: 13
clone size: -
J gene: TRBJ2-7
D gene: -
V gene: TRBV4-1
CDR3 protein: CASSPLGVREQYF
CDR3 DNA: TGCGCCAGCAGCCCCCTGGGCGTAAGAGAGCAGTACTTC

CDR3 length: 14
clone size: -
J gene: TRBJ2-2
D gene: TRBD1
V gene: TRBV15
CDR3 protein: CATTPGTEHGELFF
CDR3 DNA: TGTGCCACCACCCCCGGGACAGAACACGGGGAGCTGTTTTTT

CDR3 length: 15
clone size: -
J gene: TRBJ2-1
D gene: TRBD2
V gene: TRBV6-5
CDR3 protein: CASSYGTSGSNEQFF
CDR3 DNA: TGTGCCAGCAGTTACGGGACTAGCGGAAGCAATGAGCAGTTCTTC

CDR3 length: 16
clone size: -
J gene: TRBJ2-2
D gene: -
V gene: TRBV7-3
CDR3 protein: CASSLSTSPSNGELFF
CDR3 DNA: TGTGCCAGCAGCTTAAGTACTAGCCCCAGTAACGGGGAGCTGTTTTTT

CDR3 length: 15
clone size: -
J gene: TRBJ2-3
D gene: -
V gene: TRBV5-1
CDR3 protein: CASSLNGQGQDTQYF
CDR3 DNA: TGCGCCAGCAGCTTGAATGGTCAGGGGCAAGATACGCAGTATTTT

CDR3 length: 14
clone size: few
J gene: TRBJ2-2
D gene: -
V gene: TRBV11-3
CDR3 protein: CASSLEPNTGELFF
CDR3 DNA: TGTGCCAGCAGCTTGGAGCCGAACACCGGGGAGCTGTTTTTT

CDR3 length: 15
clone size: -
J gene: TRBJ1-1
D gene: TRBD1
V gene: TRBV7-3
CDR3 protein: CASSAGGAGNTEAFF
CDR3 DNA: TGTGCCAGCAGCGCAGGGGGCGCCGGGAACACTGAAGCTTTCTTT

CDR3 length: 16
clone size: -
J gene: TRBJ2-2
D gene: -
V gene: TRBV10-3
CDR3 protein: CAISPGTDRNTGELFF
CDR3 DNA: TGTGCCATCAGTCCGGGGACTGATCGGAACACCGGGGAGCTGTTTTTT

CDR3 length: 13
clone size: -
J gene: TRBJ2-5
D gene: -
V gene: TRBV11-2
CDR3 protein: CASSFVIQETQYF
CDR3 DNA: TGTGCCAGCAGCTTTGTAATACAAGAGACCCAGTACTTC

CDR3 length: 16
clone size: -
J gene: TRBJ2-2
D gene: TRBD2
V gene: TRBV4-3
CDR3 protein: CASSQPTSGNTGELFF
CDR3 DNA: TGCGCCAGCAGCCAACCGACTAGCGGGAACACCGGGGAGCTGTTTTTT

CDR3 length: 15
clone size: -
J gene: TRBJ2-5
D gene: TRBD2
V gene: TRBV19
CDR3 protein: CASSRGLAGAETQYF
CDR3 DNA: TGTGCCAGTAGTAGAGGACTAGCGGGAGCGGAGACCCAGTACTTC